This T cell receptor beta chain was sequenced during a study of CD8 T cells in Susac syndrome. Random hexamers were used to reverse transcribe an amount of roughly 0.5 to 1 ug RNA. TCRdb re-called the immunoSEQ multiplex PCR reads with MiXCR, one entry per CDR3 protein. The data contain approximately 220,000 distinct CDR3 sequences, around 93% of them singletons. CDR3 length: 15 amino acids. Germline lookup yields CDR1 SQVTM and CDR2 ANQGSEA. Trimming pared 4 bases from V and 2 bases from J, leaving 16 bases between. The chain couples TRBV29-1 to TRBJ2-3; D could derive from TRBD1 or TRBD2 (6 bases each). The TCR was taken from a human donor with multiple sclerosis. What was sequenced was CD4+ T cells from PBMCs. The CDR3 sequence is CSVGSGGPVTDTQYF. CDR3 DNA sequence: TGCAGCGTTGGAAGTGGGGGGCCCGTCACAGATACGCAGTATTTT.